Shown below are 32 T cell receptor beta chains from a single sample sequenced in a study of cytomegalovirus exposure and HLA in healthy donors. Only in-frame clones appear in the TCRdb table, and some are missing; sequencing was by immunoSEQ multiplex PCR. The table includes 250,000 to 350,000 clones, 75% to 90% detected once. Sequencing was carried out using PBMCs. The receptors come from a woman younger than 30 in good health and CMV-seronegative.

V is TRBV5-6 and J is TRBJ2-2; 10 nucleotides line up with TRBD2. After removal of 4 bases from V and 3 bases from J, the junction contained 6 bases not matched to a gene. The CDR3 is 16 residues long. The germline CDR1 and CDR2 sequences are SGHDT and YYEEEE. The CDR3 is CASSRGLAEHTGELFF. The CDR3 bases are TGTGCCAGCAGCCGTGGACTAGCGGAGCACACCGGGGAGCTGTTTTTT.

The V call is TRBV18, the J call TRBJ2-5, with TRBD1 identical over 7 bases. V shed 6 bases and J 1 base; nucleotides not matched to a gene: 11. The CDR3 loop spans 16 amino acids. Germline assignment: CDR1 KGHSH and CDR2 LQKENI. The CDR3: CASSPGQRTSQETQYF. The CDR3 DNA reads TGTGCCAGCTCCCCGGGACAGCGAACCTCCCAAGAGACCCAGTACTTC.

The rearrangement links TRBV27 to TRBJ1-1; perhaps TRBD1 as D (6 bases). Germline V gives CDR1 MNHEY, CDR2 SMNVEV (reference sequence). This CDR3 contains 13 residues. The V end was cut by 6 bases, the J end by 6 bases, with 14 bases between. Written as DNA, the CDR3 is TGTGCCAGCAGCCTTTTCCAGGGGCCTGAAGCTTTCTTT. This gives the protein CASSLFQGPEAFF.

The rearrangement links TRBV6-4 to TRBJ1-2; D is unclear. Germline assignment: CDR1 MRHNA and CDR2 SNTAGT. This CDR3 region has 15 residues. Trimming pared 0 bases from V and 2 bases from J, leaving 10 bases between. The CDR3 DNA sequence: TGTGCCAGCAGTGACTCGAAGGGAGCAAACTATGGCTACACCTTC. Translation: CASSDSKGANYGYTF.

The rearrangement links TRBV18 to TRBJ2-7; 7 positions match TRBD2. Germline CDR1 and CDR2: KGHSH and LQKENI. The CDR3 is 16 amino acids. The V and J ends lost 0 bases and 4 bases, in that order; junction bases with no gene match: 9. The CDR3 nucleotides are TGTGCCAGCTCACCACCGATGGCGGGAGCGGTATACGAGCAGTACTTC. It translates to CASSPPMAGAVYEQYF. Variable domain in full (rest from reference TRBV18 and TRBJ2-7): NAGVMQNPRHLVRRRGQEARLRCSPMKGHSHVYWYRQLPEEGLKFMVYLQKENIIDESGMPKERFSAEFPKEGPSILRIQQVVRGDSAAYFCASSPPMAGAVYEQYFGPGTRLTVT.

V usage is TRBV5-1 and J usage is TRBJ1-1, with D tentatively TRBD1 (6 bases). The CDR3 spans 16 residues. Germline loops: CDR1 SGHRS, CDR2 YFSETQ. V shed 0 bases and J shed 0 bases, with 12 bases lying between them. CDR3 DNA sequence: TGCGCCAGCAGCTTGGCCGCGGGGGCTGTGAACACTGAAGCTTTCTTT. The encoded protein is CASSLAAGAVNTEAFF.

The chain combines TRBV7-2 with TRBJ2-7; tentative D call: TRBD2 (6 bases). The CDR3 is made up of 16 amino acids. Between the trimmed V and J ends, which lost 1 base and 2 bases, there was a span of 15 bases. Germline-derived CDR1 and CDR2 are SGHTA and FQGNSA. CDR3: CASSLVGSGNPYEQYF. The CDR3 DNA follows: TGTGCCAGCAGCTTAGTAGGTAGCGGCAATCCCTACGAGCAGTACTTC.

The genes are TRBV7-8 and TRBJ1-4; D perhaps matches TRBD1 (6 bases). V lost 3 bases and J 7 bases, leaving 12 bases between the germline ends. This CDR3 is built from 14 residues. Germline assignment: CDR1 SGHVS and CDR2 FQNEAQ. CDR3 in amino acids: CASSFQGRPEKLFF. The CDR3 DNA follows: TGTGCCAGCAGCTTTCAGGGGAGACCTGAAAAACTGTTTTTT.

Written as DNA, the CDR3 is TGCGCCAGCAGCCTGACAGGGGGAGACACAGATACGCAGTATTTT. It specifies CASSLTGGDTDTQYF. The chain has TRBV5-1 and TRBJ2-3; TRBD1 matches 9 bases. CDR1 is SGHRS and CDR2 is YFSETQ in the germline V gene. This CDR3 is 15 amino acids long. The V gene end was trimmed by 4 bases and the J gene end by 2 bases; junction bases not matched to a gene: 5.

The genes are TRBV5-6 and TRBJ2-3, with D possibly being TRBD1 (5 bases). Trimming took 4 bases from V and 4 from J, leaving 10 bases between them. The CDR3 is made up of 13 amino acids. Germline CDR1 reads SGHDT; CDR2 reads YYEEEE. CDR3 DNA sequence: TGTGCCAGCAGCCTACAGGTTTCAGATACGCAGTATTTT. The encoded protein is CASSLQVSDTQYF.

The chain has TRBV10-2 and TRBJ2-3; 13 bases are shared with TRBD2. The CDR3 consists of 16 residues. V dropped 4 bases and J dropped 2; count of bases not matched to a gene: 3. Germline CDR1 reads WSHSY; CDR2 reads SAAADI. The CDR3 here is CASSAGTSGDTDTQYF. The DNA of the CDR3 is TGCGCCAGCAGTGCTGGGACTAGCGGGGACACAGATACGCAGTATTTT.

The CDR3 spells CASSTRQGASTDTQYF. The CDR3 bases are TGTGCCAGCAGTACCCGACAGGGTGCGAGCACAGATACGCAGTATTTT. This chain links TRBV27 with TRBJ2-3, with 7 bases lining up with TRBD1. Per the germline V gene, CDR1 is MNHEY and CDR2 is SMNVEV (reference sequence). Trimming cost V 5 bases and J 0 bases; bases outside gene matches: 8. The length of the CDR3 is 16 residues.

There are a few counts of this clone. V usage is TRBV29-1 and J usage is TRBJ2-5; 7 bases are a match to TRBD1. Looked up from germline, CDR1 is SQVTM and CDR2 is ANQGSEA. This CDR3 contains 12 residues. V lost 7 bases, J lost 4 bases, and 6 bases stayed unmatched. CDR3 region: CSADRVRETQYF. Here the CDR3 DNA reads TGCAGCGCCGACAGGGTCAGAGAGACCCAGTACTTC.

The CDR3: CASSPTRGNNEQFF. CDR3 DNA: TGTGCCAGCAGCCCGACCAGGGGCAACAATGAGCAGTTCTTC. This chain uses TRBV7-3 with TRBJ2-1; a weak D match, TRBD1 (6 bases). With 5 bases removed from V and 5 bases from J, the gap between germline ends came to 13 bases. The CDR3 loop spans 14 amino acids. Germline V CDR1 and CDR2: SGHTA, FQGTGA.

The chain carries TRBV6-1 and TRBJ2-7, with no clear D. The CDR3 spans 13 residues. CDR1 and CDR2 (germline): MNHNS, SASEGT. Between the trimmed V and J ends, which lost 5 bases and 2 bases, there was a span of 10 bases. In DNA form, the CDR3 reads TGTGCCAGCAGTTCCACAGATACCTACGAGCAGTACTTC. It yields the protein CASSSTDTYEQYF.

CDR3 residues: CASSREGQPQHF. In DNA, the CDR3 is TGTGCCAGCAGCAGGGAAGGTCAGCCCCAGCATTTT. The chain carries TRBV27 and TRBJ1-5; D is possibly TRBD1 (5 bases). Germline CDR1 is MNHEY and CDR2 is SMNVEV (reference sequence). Trimming removed 6 bases at V and 6 bases at J, with 9 bases between. CDR3 length: 12 amino acids.

CDR3 loop: CASSLDILYGYTF. CDR3 in DNA: TGTGCCAGCAGCTTAGACATCCTTTATGGCTACACCTTC. The chain links TRBV11-1 to TRBJ1-2; D gene ambiguous. Trimming left V 1 base short and J 5 bases short, with 8 bases between. This CDR3 spans 13 amino acids. Germline lookup yields CDR1 SGHAT and CDR2 FQDESV (reference sequence).

V and J are TRBV6-1 and TRBJ2-7, with 10 bases lining up with TRBD1. V lost 4 bases to trimming and J lost 4 bases; unmatched junction nucleotides: 13. The CDR3 contains 17 residues. Per the germline V gene, CDR1 is MNHNS and CDR2 is SASEGT. The CDR3 sequence: CASSGRPPDRGNYEQYF. In nucleotides, the CDR3 is TGTGCCAGCAGTGGCCGACCTCCGGACAGGGGGAATTACGAGCAGTACTTC.

This clone was found once. The chain couples TRBV27 to TRBJ1-2, with TRBD1 matching 10 bases. V lost 4 bases to trimming and J lost 4 bases; unmatched junction nucleotides: 9. This CDR3 is 16 amino acids long. The V gene's germline CDR1 is MNHEY and CDR2 SMNVEV (reference sequence). The CDR3 coding sequence is TGTGCCAGCAGTTCGCGGACAGGGGGAGATTCCTATGGCTACACCTTC. Encoded protein: CASSSRTGGDSYGYTF.

This clone has just one count. The V call is TRBV9, the J call TRBJ2-7, with a tentative D call TRBD1 (6 bases). V lost 4 bases to trimming and J lost 0 bases, with 14 bases between them. Germline lookup yields CDR1 SGDLS and CDR2 YYNGEE. The CDR3 is made up of 15 amino acids. CDR3 region: CASSPRQASSYEQYF. The CDR3 DNA follows: TGTGCCAGCAGCCCACGACAGGCTAGCTCCTACGAGCAGTACTTC.

By share of the sample, this clone is medium-sized. V is TRBV5-1 and J is TRBJ2-2; 7 nucleotides line up with TRBD2. Germline V gene sequence: CDR1 SGHRS, CDR2 YFSETQ. The CDR3 runs 14 residues. Trimming removed 7 bases from V and 2 bases from J; junction bases left unmatched: 5. The CDR3 protein is CASARDYNTGELFF. The CDR3 region has the DNA TGCGCCAGCGCCAGGGACTATAACACCGGGGAGCTGTTTTTT.

The rearrangement uses TRBV29-1 and TRBJ2-3; D is possibly TRBD1 (5 bases). This CDR3 comprises 15 residues. The germline V gene encodes CDR1 SQVTM and CDR2 ANQGSEA. V dropped 5 bases and J dropped 0 bases, with 15 bases sitting between them. CDR3 in amino acids: CSVRHDSLSTDTQYF. The CDR3 DNA reads as TGCAGCGTTCGACACGACAGTTTAAGCACAGATACGCAGTATTTT.

CDR3 sequence (DNA): TGTGCCAGCAGCCAATTGACAGGGGAAAACACGCTTCGCACAGATACGCAGTATTTT. This encodes CASSQLTGENTLRTDTQYF. The J gene is TRBJ2-3, the V gene TRBV14, with 8 bases aligning to TRBD1. Losses at the gene ends were 2 bases for V and 1 base for J; bases not matched to a gene: 14. Germline lookup yields CDR1 SGHDN and CDR2 FVKESK. This CDR3 region has 19 residues.

The J gene is TRBJ2-7, the V gene TRBV9; 10 bases agree with TRBD2. CDR3 length: 19 residues. V was pared by 4 bases and J by 3 bases, with 19 bases of the junction left unmatched. Germline CDR1 SGDLS, CDR2 YYNGEE. In DNA, the CDR3 is TGTGCCAGCAGCCTAGGCCCTAGCGGGAGTCCCAGGGGGGACTACGAGCAGTACTTC. Amino acids: CASSLGPSGSPRGDYEQYF.

The rearrangement links TRBV9 to TRBJ2-7; 10 positions agree with TRBD2. V trimming: 0 bases; J trimming: 6 bases; junction bases outside the gene matches: 6. The CDR3 covers 15 residues. Germline CDR1 is SGDLS and CDR2 is YYNGEE. CDR3 protein: CASSVGLAGLGEQYF. CDR3 coding DNA: TGTGCCAGCAGCGTAGGACTAGCGGGTCTTGGCGAGCAGTACTTC. Filled out from reference TRBV9 and TRBJ2-7, the complete variable domain reads DSGVTQTPKHLITATGQRVTLRCSPRSGDLSVYWYQQSLDQGLQFLIQYYNGEERAKGNILERFSAQQFPDLHSELNLSSLELGDSALYFCASSVGLAGLGEQYFGPGTRLTVT.

V and J are TRBV4-3 and TRBJ2-3; 10 bases fit TRBD1. V shed 6 bases and J 0 bases; nucleotides not matched to a gene: 9. Germline lookup yields CDR1 LGHNA and CDR2 YSLEER. The CDR3 covers 17 residues. The CDR3 sequence is CASSTGTGDFSTDTQYF. The DNA of the CDR3 is TGCGCCAGCAGTACCGGGACAGGGGATTTTAGCACAGATACGCAGTATTTT.

The chain uses TRBV4-3 and TRBJ2-1, with D possibly matching TRBD1 (6 bases). The V end was cut by 5 bases, the J end by 0 bases, with 17 bases between. Germline V lookup: CDR1 LGHNA, CDR2 YSLEER. The CDR3 has 17 residues. For the CDR3, the DNA is TGCGCCAGCAGCGCACACAGGGTTACCTTCTCCTACAATGAGCAGTTCTTC. It encodes CASSAHRVTFSYNEQFF.

V usage is TRBV7-9 and J usage is TRBJ2-7; 13 nucleotides match TRBD2. The germline CDR1 and CDR2 sequences are SEHNR and FQNEAQ (reference sequence). Trimming at V came to 5 bases and at J to 7 bases, leaving 14 bases not matched to a gene. The CDR3 is 17 residues long. The CDR3 reads CASSPKITSGRALEQYF. CDR3 sequence (DNA): TGTGCCAGCAGCCCCAAAATAACTAGCGGGAGGGCTTTGGAGCAGTACTTC.

In this sample, this clone turned up once. This chain links TRBV10-3 with TRBJ1-2; D is unclear. Germline V CDR1 and CDR2: ENHRY, SYGVKD. The CDR3 has 11 amino acids. V lost 8 bases and J 4 bases, leaving 8 bases between the germline ends. DNA of the CDR3: TGTGCCATCTCGGGAGGCTATGGCTACACCTTC. Protein sequence: CAISGGYGYTF.

The DNA for the CDR3 is TGTGCCAGCAGTTTATCGCGGGGGACTGAAGCTTTCTTT. Protein: CASSLSRGTEAFF. The chain links TRBV27 to TRBJ1-1, with D possibly TRBD1 on 5 matching bases. Germline V gene data show CDR1 as MNHEY and CDR2 as SMNVEV (reference sequence). V was pared by 0 bases and J by 5 bases, with 7 bases between. This CDR3 comprises 13 residues.

This clone came up once. The chain combines TRBV7-2 with TRBJ2-5, with 8 positions matching TRBD1. This CDR3 comprises 16 residues. V lost 1 base and J lost 1; bases outside the gene matches: 5. Germline values: CDR1 SGHTA, CDR2 FQGNSA. CDR3 nucleotide sequence: TGTGCCAGCAGCTTAGTTTACAGGGGGTCCCAAGAGACCCAGTACTTC. Its translation is CASSLVYRGSQETQYF.

This chain connects TRBV6-5 to TRBJ1-3; D gene uncertain. The CDR3 has 15 residues. Per germline, CDR1 MNHEY and CDR2 SVGAGI. Trimming shortened V by 6 bases and J by 5 bases, and 17 bases separated the two germline ends. Here the CDR3 DNA reads TGTGCCAGCAGCCGAGAGGAGGGAAGCCGAAACACCATATATTTT. This sequence encodes CASSREEGSRNTIYF.